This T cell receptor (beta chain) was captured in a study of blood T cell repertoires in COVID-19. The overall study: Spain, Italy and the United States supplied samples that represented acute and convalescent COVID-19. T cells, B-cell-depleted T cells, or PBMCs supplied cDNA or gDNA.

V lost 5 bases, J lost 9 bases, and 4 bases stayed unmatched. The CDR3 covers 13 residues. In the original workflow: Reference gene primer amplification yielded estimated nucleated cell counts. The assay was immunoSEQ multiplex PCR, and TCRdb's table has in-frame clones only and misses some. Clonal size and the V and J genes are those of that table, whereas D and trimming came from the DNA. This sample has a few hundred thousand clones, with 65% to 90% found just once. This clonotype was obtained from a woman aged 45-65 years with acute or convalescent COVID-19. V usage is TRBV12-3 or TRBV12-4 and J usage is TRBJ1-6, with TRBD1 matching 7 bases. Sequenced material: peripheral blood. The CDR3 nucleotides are TGTGCCAGCAGTCAGGGGGTCGGTTCACCCCTCCACTTT. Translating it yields CASSQGVGSPLHF.